This T cell receptor beta chain was sequenced for a study of regulatory T cells in long-lasting Graves disease. Libraries of TCR beta came from iRepertoire HTBI primers plus Arm-PCR of CDR3 regions. Each CDR3 protein is one row after TCRdb ran MiXCR on the multiplex PCR reads. This sample has more than 300,000 distinct CDR3 sequences, with around 23% found just once. Time point indicated: persistent/refractory GD, antithyroid drugs over 5 years with positive TRAb. PBMC-derived RNA was used for the TCR library. In its sample, this clonotype was seen a few times. This receptor was identified in a woman aged 40 to 50 with Graves disease. Sequenced material: peripheral blood mononuclear cells (PBMCs), taken when the disease was refractory, from a patient treated with antithyroid drugs.

The CDR3 loop is CASSQGTGSNYGYTF. The CDR3, as DNA: TGCGCCAGCAGCCAAGGGACAGGATCTAACTATGGCTACACCTTC. J is TRBJ1-2 and V is TRBV4-1, with 7 nucleotides matching TRBD1. CDR3 length: 15 residues. Germline values: CDR1 MGHRA, CDR2 YSYEKL. The trim removed 1 base at V and 0 bases at J, leaving 2 bases unmatched.